The T cell receptor beta chain under discussion was sequenced for a study of T cell responses to AZD1222 COVID-19 vaccine. Study-level information: Pooled samples include second doses given at about 4 or 12 weeks.

Study-wide findings and caveats: Repertoires were obtained solely post-peak T cell response.

The table came from immunoSEQ multiplex PCR; TCRdb's copy has only in-frame clones and leaves some out. The sample yields more than 150,000 clones, 85% to 95% seen once. With regard to this clone: The antigen is undetermined.

The V gene lost 3 bases and the J gene lost 5 bases, with 11 bases spanning the gap. The CDR3 sequence is 13 residues long. Germline V gene lookup returns CDR1 MNHEY and CDR2 SVGEGT. This chain connects TRBV6-2 or TRBV6-3 to TRBJ2-7; a possible D gene is TRBD1 (5 bases). The source of this sequence is an adult in good health. The material sequenced was peripheral blood, taken on day 0 of AZD1222 vaccination. Written as DNA, the CDR3 is TGTGCCAGCAGTTATTGGGTAGGGGACGAGCAGTACTTC. Translation gives CASSYWVGDEQYF.